Only a few counts were recorded for the clone carrying this TCR beta chain. This specimen comes from a study of beta chain features in type 1 diabetes. There are 15 residues in the CDR3. V was clipped by 0 bases and J by 7 bases, with 13 bases between them. Per the germline V gene, CDR1 is SGDLS and CDR2 is YYNGEE. Investigators reverse transcribed all isolated RNA, so they sequenced expressed TCRB transcripts. Data came from immunoSEQ multiplex PCR; TCRdb stores just in-frame clones and leaves some out. The sample includes fewer than 900,000 clones, around a sixth of them seen just once. The TCR comes from a young woman in good health. Sequenced input: naive CD4+ T cells from blood. V gene TRBV9 combines with J gene TRBJ2-2; D may correspond to TRBD1 or TRBD2 (5 bases each). CDR3 sequence reads: CASSVVGRGSGELFF. The CDR3 bases are TGTGCCAGCAGCGTAGTAGGTCGGGGCAGCGGGGAGCTGTTTTTT.